The 24 T cell receptor beta chains below were found in one sample sequenced in a study of OX40 agonist ivuxolimab in advanced cancers. The assay was immunoSEQ multiplex PCR, and TCRdb's table has in-frame clones only and misses some. The table has tens of thousands of clones, roughly 80% seen once. This specimen was CD4+ or CD8+ T cells sorted from blood, taken in a trial of the OX40 agonist ivuxolimab. The receptors shown here come from an adult with an advanced solid tumor such as melanoma, head and neck, liver or kidney cancer.

J is TRBJ2-3 and V is TRBV13; 15 bases fit TRBD2. Germline CDR1 reads PRHDT; CDR2 reads FYEKMQ (reference sequence). This CDR3 contains 18 residues. The ends lost 5 bases at V and 2 bases at J; junction bases unmatched: 8. The CDR3, as DNA: TGTGCCAGCAGCCATCAGGGACTAGCGGGGGGCCTCACAGATACGCAGTATTTT. Its translation is CASSHQGLAGGLTDTQYF. Full variable domain (rest looked up from reference TRBV13 and TRBJ2-3): AAGVIQSPRHLIKEKRETATLKCYPIPRHDTVYWYQQGPGQDPQFLISFYEKMQSDKGSIPDRFSAQQFSDYHSELNMSSLELGDSALYFCASSHQGLAGGLTDTQYFGPGTRLTVL.

The chain recombines TRBV19 with TRBJ1-1, with 9 bases that match TRBD1. CDR3 length: 18 amino acids. V shed 3 bases and J 3 bases; nucleotides not matched to a gene: 14. Germline CDR1 is LNHDA and CDR2 is SQIVND (reference sequence). The CDR3 region has the DNA TGTGCCAGTAGTATTGGGGACAGGGTGATATATACAGACACTGAAGCTTTCTTT. Amino acids: CASSIGDRVIYTDTEAFF.

This chain uses TRBV6-5 with TRBJ2-3; 8 bases fit TRBD1. The length of the CDR3 is 14 residues. The V segment lost 6 bases and the J segment 6 bases; nucleotides outside the gene matches: 8. Germline V gene sequence: CDR1 MNHEY, CDR2 SVGAGI. In DNA form, the CDR3 reads TGTGCCAGCAGACCGGACAGGGTAGGGGATACGCAGTATTTT. It translates to CASRPDRVGDTQYF.

The CDR3 sequence is CASSRRQTERLYEQYF. CDR3 DNA sequence: TGTGCCAGCAGCCGTCGACAGACCGAAAGGCTCTACGAGCAGTACTTC. V gene TRBV11-3 combines with J gene TRBJ2-7; a weak D match, TRBD1 (5 bases). Germline V gene data show CDR1 as SGHNT and CDR2 as YENEEA. Trimming took off 5 bases at V and 3 bases at J, with 20 bases between the two ends. The CDR3 spans 16 residues.

The rearrangement joins TRBV2 to TRBJ2-3; 9 bases are shared with TRBD1. Trimming at V came to 7 bases and at J to 8 bases, leaving 7 bases not matched to a gene. The germline V gene encodes CDR1 SNHLY and CDR2 FYNNEI. The CDR3 totals 13 residues. This CDR3 reads CASMDRGLGTQYF. CDR3 sequence (DNA): TGTGCCAGCATGGACAGGGGTTTAGGTACGCAGTATTTT.

This clone was counted once. V usage is TRBV5-6 and J usage is TRBJ2-7; D is ambiguous. Germline V CDR1 and CDR2: SGHDT, YYEEEE. Trimming left V 3 bases short and J 1 base short, with 5 bases between. The CDR3 is 12 residues long. The DNA for the CDR3 is TGTGCCAGCAGCTCGTTGTCCTACGAGCAGTACTTC. Translation gives CASSSLSYEQYF.

The J gene is TRBJ2-2, the V gene TRBV6-1, with D uncertain. The germline V gene encodes CDR1 MNHNS and CDR2 SASEGT. The CDR3 is 15 residues long. V lost 7 bases, J lost 2 bases, and 14 bases lay in between. The CDR3 is CASTRQAKNTGELFF. CDR3 DNA sequence: TGTGCCAGCACGAGGCAGGCCAAAAACACCGGGGAGCTGTTTTTT.

V usage is TRBV6-1 and J usage is TRBJ2-1; 7 positions match TRBD2. The CDR3 contains 15 residues. J gave up 6 bases and V 8 bases, and 13 bases lay outside the gene matches. Germline CDR1 reads MNHNS; CDR2 reads SASEGT. The CDR3 spells CASLRGSSGSNEQFF. In DNA form, the CDR3 reads TGTGCCAGCCTCAGAGGGAGTAGCGGGTCCAATGAGCAGTTCTTC.

The CDR3 DNA reads as TGCGCCAGCAGTCATCGCGCTAATGAGCAGTTCTTC. It specifies CASSHRANEQFF. J is TRBJ2-1 and V is TRBV10-2; D not resolved. Germline values: CDR1 WSHSY, CDR2 SAAADI. V dropped 5 bases and J dropped 7 bases, with 9 bases sitting between them. CDR3 size: 12 residues.

There are a few counts of this clone. The V call is TRBV30, the J call TRBJ2-5; 7 positions match TRBD1. With 2 bases clipped from V and 5 bases from J, the junction kept 5 bases outside the gene matches. The length of the CDR3 is 13 residues. Germline CDR1 is GTSNPN and CDR2 is SVGIG (reference sequence). This chain's CDR3 is CAWSLGGWETQYF. The DNA of the CDR3 is TGTGCCTGGAGTTTAGGGGGCTGGGAGACCCAGTACTTC.

This chain uses TRBV27 with TRBJ2-7; D gene ambiguous. Trimming pared 3 bases from V and 6 bases from J, leaving 12 bases between. CDR1 and CDR2 from the germline V gene are MNHEY and SMNVEV (reference sequence). This CDR3 contains 13 residues. In DNA, the CDR3 is TGTGCCAGCAGTTTCAAAGGTTGGAGCGAGCAGTACTTC. It is translated as CASSFKGWSEQYF.

V is TRBV10-3 and J is TRBJ1-2; 9 nucleotides line up with TRBD1. The V gene's germline CDR1 is ENHRY and CDR2 SYGVKD. CDR3 length: 13 residues. V gave up 5 bases and J gave up 10 bases; unmatched junction bases: 8. CDR3 region: CAISRDRVADYTF. In DNA form, the CDR3 reads TGTGCCATCAGTCGGGACAGGGTGGCCGACTACACCTTC.

V usage is TRBV30 and J usage is TRBJ2-3, with D perhaps matching TRBD1 (5 bases). CDR1 GTSNPN and CDR2 SVGIG come from the germline V gene (reference sequence). This CDR3 spans 19 amino acids. V gave up 2 bases and J gave up 0 bases, with 24 bases separating them. CDR3 nucleotides: TGTGCCTGGAGTCCCAACCCTATGACAGAGTTCCTTAGCACAGATACGCAGTATTTT. As protein: CAWSPNPMTEFLSTDTQYF. Looking up the rest from reference TRBV30 and TRBJ2-3 gives the full variable domain: SQTIHQWPATLVQPVGSPLSLECTVEGTSNPNLYWYRQAAGRGLQLLFYSVGIGQISSEVPQNLSASRPQDRQFILSSKKLLLSDSGFYLCAWSPNPMTEFLSTDTQYFGPGTRLTVL.

The chain employs TRBV2 and TRBJ1-4, with D possibly matching TRBD1 (6 bases). The germline gives CDR1 SNHLY, CDR2 FYNNEI. The CDR3 has 15 residues. Deletions cut 2 bases from V and 6 bases from J, with 13 bases between. Here the CDR3 reads CASSEQGIGYEKLFF. The DNA of the CDR3 is TGTGCCAGCAGTGAACAGGGGATCGGGTATGAAAAACTGTTTTTT.

This sequence joins TRBV6-5 and TRBJ1-6; D call uncertain. The ends were cut back, 6 bases at V and 6 bases at J, with 15 bases in the middle. The CDR3 covers 15 residues. CDR1 and CDR2 (germline): MNHEY, SVGAGI. This CDR3 is CASRVRREVNSPLHF. The DNA of the CDR3 is TGTGCCAGCAGGGTCCGGAGGGAGGTTAATTCACCCCTCCACTTT.

This clone appeared once. This chain connects TRBV5-4 to TRBJ2-1; 7 positions match TRBD1. V trimming: 4 bases; J trimming: 9 bases; junction bases outside the gene matches: 10. CDR1 SGHNT and CDR2 YYREEE come from the germline V gene (reference sequence). This CDR3 comprises 14 residues. For the CDR3, the DNA is TGTGCCAGCAGCAGCCCCCTAGGGGGCGGTGAGCAGTTCTTC. It yields the protein CASSSPLGGGEQFF.

This clone was observed a few times. The chain uses TRBV30 and TRBJ1-5; D is ambiguous. V gave up 2 bases and J gave up 3 bases, with 8 bases separating them. This CDR3 is 13 amino acids long. Germline V gene sequence: CDR1 GTSNPN, CDR2 SVGIG (reference sequence). The CDR3 DNA follows: TGTGCCTGGAGTCACGCGGACAATCAGCCCCAGCATTTT. It encodes CAWSHADNQPQHF.

The V gene is TRBV7-9, the J gene TRBJ1-5, with 12 bases matching TRBD1. The J segment lost 1 base and the V segment lost 5 bases, leaving 9 bases of the junction unmatched. Germline V gives CDR1 SEHNR, CDR2 FQNEAQ (reference sequence). The CDR3 extends over 18 amino acids. The CDR3 region has the DNA TGTGCCAGCAGCAAAGGGACAGGGGGCTATACAAGCAATCAGCCCCAGCATTTT. Protein: CASSKGTGGYTSNQPQHF.

This chain connects TRBV5-4 to TRBJ2-5; D gene uncertain. The CDR3 is made up of 15 amino acids. Per germline, CDR1 SGHNT and CDR2 YYREEE (reference sequence). The V end lost 2 bases, the J end lost 5 bases, and 16 bases lay between the germline ends. The CDR3: CASSFDWGGSETQYF. As DNA, the CDR3 is TGTGCCAGCAGCTTTGACTGGGGTGGTAGCGAGACCCAGTACTTC.

The chain recombines TRBV18 with TRBJ1-1, with a weak D call TRBD1 (5 bases). The CDR3 has 15 amino acids. The germline CDR1 and CDR2 sequences are KGHSH and LQKENI. V gave up 1 base and J gave up 4 bases, with 13 bases separating them. The CDR3 bases are TGTGCCAGCTCACCACGAGAGGGGAAGGGCACTGAAGCTTTCTTT. As protein: CASSPREGKGTEAFF. Variable domain in full (rest from reference TRBV18 and TRBJ1-1): NAGVMQNPRHLVRRRGQEARLRCSPMKGHSHVYWYRQLPEEGLKFMVYLQKENIIDESGMPKERFSAEFPKEGPSILRIQQVVRGDSAAYFCASSPREGKGTEAFFGQGTRLTVV.

V and J are TRBV10-3 and TRBJ2-5; 7 bases match TRBD1. The V and J ends lost 0 bases and 5 bases, in that order; junction bases with no gene match: 6. Germline CDR1 is ENHRY and CDR2 is SYGVKD. The CDR3 extends over 15 amino acids. CDR3 loop: CAISESGQVGETQYF. DNA for the CDR3: TGTGCCATCAGTGAGTCCGGACAGGTGGGGGAGACCCAGTACTTC.

This chain links TRBV6-5 with TRBJ2-7; 8 bases agree with TRBD1. V lost 2 bases and J lost 3; bases outside the gene matches: 6. The V gene's germline CDR1 is MNHEY and CDR2 SVGAGI. This CDR3 has 15 amino acids. CDR3 in amino acids: CASSYQPGTGYEQYF. The DNA for the CDR3 is TGTGCCAGCAGTTACCAACCCGGGACAGGCTACGAGCAGTACTTC.

V and J are TRBV28 and TRBJ2-7, with D possibly being TRBD1 (5 bases). The CDR3 is made up of 16 amino acids. The V gene's germline CDR1 is MDHEN and CDR2 SYDVKM. Trimming stripped 7 bases from V and 7 bases from J, with 26 bases between. This chain's CDR3 is CASTYAKGLRVMEQYF. The CDR3 DNA reads as TGTGCCAGCACCTACGCCAAGGGGCTCCGCGTTATGGAGCAGTACTTC.

The chain joins TRBV6-5 to TRBJ2-2; D is perhaps TRBD1 (6 bases). V lost 0 bases and J 5 bases, leaving 13 bases between the germline ends. The germline CDR1 and CDR2 sequences are MNHEY and SVGAGI. CDR3 length: 16 residues. In DNA form, the CDR3 reads TGTGCCAGCAGTTACTCACCCAGGGGTAATACCGGGGAGCTGTTTTTT. Translated: CASSYSPRGNTGELFF.